This T cell receptor beta chain was identified in a study of shared clonotypes between healthy human individuals. In germline, CDR1 is MDHEN, CDR2 SYDVKM. V was cut by 8 bases and J by 2 bases, with 10 bases left in between. The CDR3 extends over 12 amino acids. Measured with immunoSEQ multiplex PCR; TCRdb has only the in-frame clones, and not every one. Counted here are roughly 2,300,000 clones, 80% to 95% occurring once; the ten biggest clones make up around 0.38%. The receptor's source is a man younger than 35 in good health. Some clones in this sample may be carry-over from other donors' samples. This rearrangement joins TRBV28 to TRBJ2-7, with a weak D call TRBD1 (5 bases). Sequenced material: naive CD4+ T cells from PBMCs. Subset specified: CD45RA+ positively selected. CDR3 residues: CASGQGPYEQYF. The CDR3 nucleotides read TGTGCCAGCGGGCAGGGTCCCTACGAGCAGTACTTC.